These T cell receptor beta chains were read from a single sample in a study of cytomegalovirus exposure and HLA in healthy donors. Here immunoSEQ multiplex PCR was the method, and the copy in TCRdb shows in-frame clones only, minus some. The sample has about 140,000 clones; around 75% are singletons. Material: PBMCs. These receptors came from a woman aged 25 to 39 in good health and CMV-seronegative. Both conserved end residues are part of each CDR3. The order of the fields is V gene, D gene, J gene, clone size, CDR3 protein, CDR3 DNA. A D gene is named only where the DNA matches it firmly. Rows may omit the clone size; those that give it use once, few, many or a size class.

TRBV5-1	TRBD2	TRBJ2-7	-	CASSSETSGNYEQYF	TGCGCCAGCAGCTCCGAGACTAGCGGGAACTACGAGCAGTACTTC
TRBV7-7	-	TRBJ2-5	-	CASSLARAVGETQYF	TGTGCTAGCAGCTTAGCGAGGGCTGTCGGGGAGACCCAGTACTTC
TRBV7-2	TRBD2	TRBJ2-7	once	CASSLRLAGEPEQYF	TGTGCCAGCAGCTTACGACTAGCGGGAGAACCCGAGCAGTACTTC
TRBV7-2	TRBD2	TRBJ2-3	few	CASSVSGGAGTDTQYF	TGTGCCAGCAGCGTTAGCGGGGGGGCCGGCACAGATACGCAGTATTTT
TRBV6-1	-	TRBJ2-5	-	CATRDWQETQYF	TGTGCCACCCGGGACTGGCAAGAGACCCAGTACTTC
TRBV6-5	TRBD1	TRBJ2-1	-	CASSTGGAGDEQFF	TGTGCCAGCAGTACAGGGGGCGCTGGGGATGAGCAGTTCTTC
TRBV27	TRBD2	TRBJ2-5	-	CASKRWGGQETQYF	TGTGCCAGCAAACGGTGGGGGGGGCAAGAGACCCAGTACTTC
TRBV6-4	TRBD2	TRBJ2-1	-	CASSEGLAGGHEQFF	TGTGCCAGCAGTGAAGGACTAGCGGGAGGCCATGAGCAGTTCTTC
TRBV10-1	TRBD1	TRBJ2-7	few	CASSESGQAYEQYF	TGCGCCAGCAGTGAGTCGGGACAGGCCTACGAGCAGTACTTC
TRBV6-5	-	TRBJ1-2	-	CASSPDTYGYTF	TGTGCCAGCAGTCCCGACACCTATGGCTACACCTTC
TRBV11-3	TRBD1	TRBJ2-7	-	CASSLGQNYEQYF	TGTGCCAGCAGCTTGGGACAGAACTACGAGCAGTACTTC
TRBV6-5	TRBD1	TRBJ1-3	-	CASRQGNGNTIYF	TGTGCCAGCAGACAGGGGAATGGAAACACCATATATTTT
TRBV5-4	-	TRBJ1-2	-	CASSPGSRDGYTF	TGTGCCAGCAGCCCTGGATCCAGGGATGGCTACACCTTC
TRBV6-5	TRBD2	TRBJ2-5	once	CASSYSTSGGWEQYF	TGTGCCAGCAGTTACTCGACTAGCGGCGGCTGGGAGCAGTACTTC
TRBV5-4	-	TRBJ1-4	-	CASSADRGEKLFF	TGTGCCAGCAGCGCGGACCGAGGGGAAAAACTGTTTTTT
TRBV18	-	TRBJ1-2	once	CASSPPGTRYGYTF	TGTGCCAGCTCACCCCCCGGGACACGGTATGGCTACACCTTC
TRBV4-2	TRBD2	TRBJ2-3	-	CASGFSGGNTDTQYF	TGTGCCAGCGGTTTTAGCGGGGGGAACACAGATACGCAGTATTTT
TRBV5-8	-	TRBJ2-4	-	CASSLEPTSKNIQYF	TGTGCCAGCAGCTTGGAGCCGACTTCCAAAAACATTCAGTACTTC
TRBV7-2	TRBD2	TRBJ2-2	-	CASSLRLAGGSTGELFF	TGTGCCAGCAGCTTACGGCTAGCGGGGGGTTCCACCGGGGAGCTGTTTTTT
TRBV5-5	TRBD1	TRBJ1-6	-	CASSLFAGGTSPLHF	TGTGCCAGCAGCCTATTTGCAGGGGGCACTTCACCCCTCCACTTT
TRBV10-2	TRBD1	TRBJ2-2	-	CASSLGTVTGELFF	TGCGCCAGCAGCCTAGGGACAGTCACCGGGGAGCTGTTTTTT
TRBV29-1	-	TRBJ2-1	-	CSVVTGPNEQFF	TGCAGCGTTGTGACAGGCCCCAATGAGCAGTTCTTC
TRBV7-9	TRBD2	TRBJ2-3	once	CASILGGGADTQYF	TGTGCCAGCATCCTGGGCGGGGGGGCAGATACGCAGTATTTT
TRBV6-5	-	TRBJ1-1	-	CASSTGGGPEAFF	TGTGCCAGCAGTACCGGGGGTGGCCCTGAAGCTTTCTTT
TRBV9	-	TRBJ2-1	-	CASSADLARPYNEQFF	TGTGCCAGCAGCGCCGACCTAGCGCGCCCCTACAATGAGCAGTTCTTC
TRBV4-1	-	TRBJ1-4	once	CASSQDRQVNEKLFF	TGCGCCAGCAGCCAAGACAGACAGGTTAATGAAAAACTGTTTTTT
TRBV10-3	-	TRBJ1-2	-	CATQAGSYGYTF	TGTGCCACCCAGGCAGGGTCCTATGGCTACACCTTC
TRBV30	-	TRBJ1-6	-	CACDSGSSYNSPLHF	TGTGCCTGCGATTCAGGGTCCTCCTATAATTCACCCCTCCACTTT
TRBV4-2	-	TRBJ1-1	-	CASSRNTGYTEAFF	TGTGCCAGCAGCCGCAACACAGGGTACACTGAAGCTTTCTTT
TRBV6-6	TRBD1	TRBJ1-1	-	CASRETGSATEAFF	TGTGCCAGCAGGGAGACAGGGTCGGCCACTGAAGCTTTCTTT
TRBV28	-	TRBJ2-1	-	CASSFKRGGGNEQFF	TGTGCCAGCAGTTTTAAGCGGGGAGGGGGGAATGAGCAGTTCTTC
TRBV5-8	-	TRBJ2-7	-	CASSVDTGLEQYF	TGTGCCAGCAGCGTAGACACAGGGCTCGAGCAGTACTTC
TRBV29-1	TRBD1	TRBJ2-5	few	CSGSQGVAVETQYF	TGCAGCGGATCACAGGGGGTTGCGGTGGAGACCCAGTACTTC
TRBV5-5	TRBD1	TRBJ1-2	-	CASSLVGQSNYGYTF	TGTGCCAGCAGCTTGGTGGGACAGTCTAACTATGGCTACACCTTC
TRBV6-1	-	TRBJ1-6	-	CASSERATEIFNSPLHF	TGTGCCAGCAGTGAGCGAGCGACAGAGATCTTTAATTCACCCCTCCACTTT
TRBV25-1	-	TRBJ1-1	few	CASRRTSPNTEAFF	TGTGCCAGCAGGCGGACATCCCCTAACACTGAAGCTTTCTTT
TRBV4-2	-	TRBJ1-5	-	CASSQEAETIRHF	TGTGCCAGCAGCCAAGAGGCGGAAACCATCCGGCATTTT
TRBV4-2	TRBD2	TRBJ2-3	-	CASSQDLLAGTDTQYF	TGTGCCAGCAGCCAAGATCTTCTAGCGGGGACAGATACGCAGTATTTT
TRBV6-6	-	TRBJ1-1	once	CASSWAISNGNTEAFF	TGTGCCAGCAGTTGGGCCATATCGAATGGGAACACTGAAGCTTTCTTT
TRBV6-5	TRBD1	TRBJ2-3	-	CASSSDRGTDTQYF	TGTGCCAGCAGTTCGGACAGGGGCACAGATACGCAGTATTTT
TRBV9	-	TRBJ2-1	-	CASSVGRGEQFF	TGTGCCAGCAGCGTAGGACGAGGGGAGCAGTTCTTC
TRBV19	TRBD1	TRBJ2-1	once	CASSGTGGSYNEQFF	TGTGCCAGTAGTGGGACAGGGGGCTCCTACAATGAGCAGTTCTTC
TRBV4-2	TRBD1	TRBJ1-1	-	CASSQDGTGGMNTEAFF	TGTGCCAGCAGCCAAGATGGGACAGGCGGCATGAACACTGAAGCTTTCTTT
TRBV28	-	TRBJ2-3	-	CASRASEASDTQYF	TGTGCCAGCAGGGCCTCGGAAGCTAGCGATACGCAGTATTTT